The 17 T cell receptor beta chains below all came from one sample that was sequenced in a study of blood T cell repertoires in COVID-19. Repertoires were generated with immunoSEQ multiplex PCR, while TCRdb's copy carries only in-frame clones and drops some. The table includes around 110,000 clones, approximately 82% detected once. Specimen: peripheral blood. Source of these receptors: a man aged 25-45 years with acute or convalescent COVID-19.

CDR3 coding DNA: TGTGCCAGCAGTTACCCGAAACAGGGGTATAATTCACCCCTCCACTTT. This encodes CASSYPKQGYNSPLHF. The genes are TRBV6-9 and TRBJ1-6; 7 bases align to TRBD1. CDR1 and CDR2 (germline): MNHGY, SVAAGI. The length of the CDR3 is 16 residues. V lost 3 bases and J lost 4; bases outside the gene matches: 6.

This clone was recorded only once. The chain joins TRBV5-1 to TRBJ2-7; 7 positions agree with TRBD2. Germline values: CDR1 SGHRS, CDR2 YFSETQ. The CDR3 runs 14 residues. V was clipped by 0 bases and J by 3 bases; unmatched bases: 3. The CDR3 DNA reads TGCGCCAGCAGCTTGGGGTCGGGGGGCTACGAGCAGTACTTC. Its translation is CASSLGSGGYEQYF.

V usage is TRBV11-2 and J usage is TRBJ2-7; weak D call: TRBD2 (5 bases). Trimming removed 1 base from V and 2 bases from J, with 9 bases in between. This CDR3 contains 14 residues. CDR1 and CDR2 from the germline V gene are SGHAT and FQNNGV. The CDR3 DNA sequence: TGTGCCAGCAGCTTAGGAAGCGGAACCTACGAGCAGTACGTC. This gives the protein CASSLGSGTYEQYV.

This rearrangement joins TRBV4-1 to TRBJ2-1; TRBD2 might be the D (5 bases). Trimming removed 0 bases from V and 3 bases from J, with 9 bases in between. The CDR3 sequence is 15 residues long. Germline CDR1 is MGHRA and CDR2 is YSYEKL. CDR3 bases: TGCGCCAGCAGCCAAGACACGGGGATCTACAATGAGCAGTTCTTC. Translating it yields CASSQDTGIYNEQFF.

This clone is a singleton in its sample. CDR3 in DNA: TGTGCCAGCAGCCGTAGCGGGGGAAATTACAATGAGCAGTTCTTC. The encoded protein is CASSRSGGNYNEQFF. The V call is TRBV3-1 (or the pseudogene TRBV3-2), the J call TRBJ2-1, with 9 bases fitting TRBD2. This CDR3 region has 15 residues. V was clipped by 4 bases and J by 4 bases; unmatched bases: 5. Looked up from germline, CDR1 is LGHDT and CDR2 is YNNKEL (reference sequence).

The rearrangement joins TRBV6-6 to TRBJ1-4, with 12 bases fitting TRBD1. Trimming at V came to 5 bases and at J to 7 bases, leaving 5 bases not matched to a gene. Germline CDR1 and CDR2: MNHNY and SVGAGI (reference sequence). The CDR3 loop spans 15 amino acids. CDR3 in DNA: TGTGCCAGCAGTACGGGACAGGGGGCTGCTGAAAAACTGTTTTTT. Its protein is CASSTGQGAAEKLFF.

This clone has only a few counts. The genes are TRBV2 and TRBJ1-4, with D possibly matching TRBD1 (6 bases). V was shortened by 7 bases and J by 3 bases, with 12 bases between the two germline ends. Germline V gene data show CDR1 as SNHLY and CDR2 as FYNNEI. The CDR3 length is 14 residues. CDR3 protein: CASKRTVSNEKLFF. CDR3 DNA: TGTGCCAGCAAACGGACAGTATCTAATGAAAAACTGTTTTTT.

The J gene is TRBJ2-1, the V gene TRBV3-1 (or the pseudogene TRBV3-2), with TRBD2 as a possible D gene (7 bases). Germline V lookup: CDR1 LGHDT, CDR2 YNNKEL (reference sequence). There are 18 residues in the CDR3. V was trimmed by 3 bases and J by 3 bases, leaving 21 bases between them. CDR3 bases: TGTGCCAGCAGCCATCCCCCTGCGGGGGCCCCTAGCTACAATGAGCAGTTCTTC. Its protein product is CASSHPPAGAPSYNEQFF.

The V gene is TRBV2, the J gene TRBJ1-5; 7 positions match TRBD1. The trim removed 6 bases at V and 2 bases at J, leaving 4 bases unmatched. Germline assignment: CDR1 SNHLY and CDR2 FYNNEI. The CDR3 covers 14 residues. The chain's CDR3 is CASRDRLGNQPQHF. DNA of the CDR3: TGTGCCAGCAGGGACAGGTTGGGCAATCAGCCCCAGCATTTT.

This clone was seen a few times. V and J are TRBV19 and TRBJ1-1; D remains unclear. Between the trimmed V and J ends, which lost 2 bases and 0 bases, there was a span of 10 bases. Germline V gene sequence: CDR1 LNHDA, CDR2 SQIVND (reference sequence). The CDR3 covers 15 residues. The CDR3 is CASSIYQTVNTEAFF. The CDR3 nucleotides are TGTGCCAGTAGTATATATCAAACAGTGAACACTGAAGCTTTCTTT. The whole variable domain, remainder taken from reference TRBV19 and TRBJ1-1, is DGGITQSPKYLFRKEGQNVTLSCEQNLNHDAMYWYRQDPGQGLRLIYYSQIVNDFQKGDIAEGYSVSREKKESFPLTVTSAQKNPTAFYLCASSIYQTVNTEAFFGQGTRLTVV.

The J gene is TRBJ2-2, the V gene TRBV10-2, with TRBD1 matching 7 bases. V lost 7 bases, J lost 6 bases, and 8 bases stayed unmatched. CDR1 is WSHSY and CDR2 is SAAADI in the germline V gene. The CDR3 is 14 residues long. For the CDR3, the DNA is TGCGCCAGCAACCCTAACAGGGGCCCCGGGGAGCTGTTTTTT. Protein product: CASNPNRGPGELFF.

V and J are TRBV5-1 and TRBJ2-7; 8 bases are shared with TRBD1. CDR1 SGHRS and CDR2 YFSETQ come from the germline V gene. Germline trimming cut 0 bases from V and 5 bases from J; bases unmatched to any gene: 4. The CDR3 consists of 14 residues. The CDR3 spells CASSLGQGFDEQYV. CDR3 sequence (DNA): TGCGCCAGCAGCTTGGGACAGGGGTTCGACGAGCAGTACGTC.

The V gene is TRBV29-1, the J gene TRBJ1-2, with a possible D match to TRBD1 (5 bases). Trimming took off 8 bases at V and 4 bases at J, with 20 bases between the two ends. The CDR3 covers 14 residues. The germline V gene encodes CDR1 SQVTM and CDR2 ANQGSEA. CDR3 protein: CSYLPGGGGYGYTF. CDR3 bases: TGCAGCTACTTACCGGGGGGGGGAGGCTATGGCTACACCTTC. The variable domain in full, with the rest retrieved from reference TRBV29-1 and TRBJ1-2, is SAVISQKPSRDICQRGTSLTIQCQVDSQVTMMFWYRQQPGQSLTLIATANQGSEATYESGFVIDKFPISRPNLTFSTLTVSNMSPEDSSIYLCSYLPGGGGYGYTFGSGTRLTVV.

This chain joins TRBV27 and TRBJ2-7, with 9 bases aligning to TRBD1. Germline V gene sequence: CDR1 MNHEY, CDR2 SMNVEV (reference sequence). V was clipped by 5 bases and J by 6 bases; unmatched bases: 5. The CDR3 has 13 amino acids. This chain's CDR3 is CASSPGTGIEQYF. CDR3 bases: TGTGCCAGCAGTCCCGGGACAGGGATCGAGCAGTACTTC.

This clone was seen just once. This rearrangement joins TRBV30 to TRBJ2-2, with 9 nucleotides matching TRBD2. With 5 bases clipped from V and 6 bases from J, the junction kept 10 bases outside the gene matches. Per the germline V gene, CDR1 is GTSNPN and CDR2 is SVGIG (reference sequence). The CDR3 is 15 residues long. The CDR3 region has the DNA TGTGCCTGGGGGGGGACTAGCCGGGACGCCGGGGAGCTGTTTTTT. Its translation: CAWGGTSRDAGELFF.

The chain carries TRBV9 and TRBJ2-1; 10 positions match TRBD2. Germline V gives CDR1 SGDLS, CDR2 YYNGEE. Trimming at V came to 0 bases and at J to 5 bases, leaving 2 bases not matched to a gene. This CDR3 comprises 15 residues. CDR3 protein: CASSVGGTSDNEQFF. The CDR3 nucleotides read TGTGCCAGCAGCGTAGGTGGGACTAGCGACAATGAGCAGTTCTTC.

A few counts support this clone. The gene calls are TRBV5-1 and TRBJ1-2; 10 bases are a match to TRBD1. This CDR3 comprises 15 residues. V lost 3 bases to trimming and J lost 4 bases; unmatched junction nucleotides: 6. Germline V gives CDR1 SGHRS, CDR2 YFSETQ. CDR3 sequence: CASSSMTGGAYGYTF. Here the CDR3 DNA reads TGCGCCAGCAGCTCAATGACAGGGGGCGCCTATGGCTACACCTTC.